Sequencing of this T cell receptor (beta chain) was carried out in a study of cytotoxic CD8 clonotypes in ibrutinib-treated CLL. Repertoires were generated with immunoSEQ multiplex PCR, while TCRdb's copy carries only in-frame clones and drops some. Of 53,000 or so clones listed, roughly 54% are singletons. This CDR3 is built from 12 residues. Germline CDR1 PRHDT, CDR2 FYEKMQ (reference sequence). Trimming shortened V by 8 bases and J by 6 bases, and 11 bases separated the two germline ends. In its sample, this clone ranks as medium-sized. The sequence was obtained from a human donor with chronic lymphocytic leukemia. The material was PBMCs, obtained at disease progression, from a patient treated with ibrutinib. This sequence joins TRBV13 and TRBJ2-1; perhaps TRBD1 as D (5 bases). CDR3 residues: CASCTGSNEQFF. CDR3 DNA: TGTGCCAGCTGTACAGGCAGCAATGAGCAGTTCTTC. Full variable domain (outside the CDR3, taken from reference TRBV13 and TRBJ2-1): AAGVIQSPRHLIKEKRETATLKCYPIPRHDTVYWYQQGPGQDPQFLISFYEKMQSDKGSIPDRFSAQQFSDYHSELNMSSLELGDSALYFCASCTGSNEQFFGPGTRLTVL.